One sample yielded the 2 T cell receptor beta chains listed below, sequenced in a study of control samples from healthy donors and cancer patients. Sequencing used immunoSEQ multiplex PCR; TCRdb keeps in-frame clones, though not all of them. The sample holds 96,000 or so clones, approximately 93% seen once. Sequencing was carried out using blood. The origin of the receptors is a man aged 18 to 30 in good health.

The chain has TRBV6-1 and TRBJ2-5; weak D call: TRBD2 (5 bases). Germline CDR1 is MNHNS and CDR2 is SASEGT. V gave up 1 base and J gave up 1 base, with 7 bases separating them. This CDR3 comprises 14 residues. This CDR3 reads CASSEEDSQETQYF. The DNA of the CDR3 is TGTGCCAGCAGTGAAGAGGACTCCCAAGAGACCCAGTACTTC.

The chain is built from TRBV24-1 and TRBJ2-5; 8 nucleotides agree with TRBD1. The length of the CDR3 is 17 residues. The germline V gene has CDR1 KGHDR and CDR2 SFDVKD. The V gene end was trimmed by 2 bases and the J gene end by 2 bases; junction bases not matched to a gene: 9. This chain's CDR3 is CATSDSGQDQQQETQYF. The DNA of the CDR3 is TGTGCCACCAGTGATTCGGGACAGGACCAGCAACAAGAGACCCAGTACTTC.